This T cell receptor beta chain was identified in a study of T-cell reconstitution after alpha-beta-depleted transplantation in children. The germline V and J ends were trimmed by 0 bases and 8 bases, with 8 bases remaining between them. Germline V gene data show CDR1 as SGHVS and CDR2 as FQNEAQ. The CDR3 spans 13 residues. This clonotype appeared a few times. Preparation of the TCRbeta library involved a method that used unique molecular identifiers. Via MiXCR, TCRdb re-called the PCR reads, giving one row per CDR3 protein. In the table there are roughly 500,000 distinct CDR3 sequences, approximately 16% of which are singletons.

The sequence derives from a human donor who donated a stem cell graft to a child with acute lymphoblastic leukemia. The chain carries TRBV7-8 and TRBJ2-1, with D hard to call. The source material was PBMCs from the stem cell graft donor, sampled from the stem cell graft. CDR3 DNA: TGTGCCAGCAGCTTAGCTGGTAGTTATGAGCAGTTCTTC. This encodes CASSLAGSYEQFF. The whole variable domain, filled in from reference TRBV7-8 and TRBJ2-1, reads GAGVSQSPRYKVAKRGQDVALRCDPISGHVSLFWYQQALGQGPEFLTYFQNEAQLDKSGLPSDRFFAERPEGSVSTLKIQRTQQEDSAVYLCASSLAGSYEQFFGPGTRLTVL.